This entry lists 25 T cell receptor delta chains sequenced from one sample in a study of γδ T cells in repeated Plasmodium falciparum infection. Gammadelta T cells were flow-sorted from PBMC into Vgamma9/Vdelta2+ and Vdelta2-negative populations for bulk analysis. TCRdb fed the multiplex PCR reads to CATT. The table records 50,000 to 65,000 delta-chain clones, 1.7% of them present only once. The specimen sequenced was gamma-delta T cells from blood. These receptors came from a pool of human donors (malaria-infected and uninfected, not separated).

As regards this clone: The protein recorded in TCRdb matches a much larger clone and deviates from this DNA's translation at residue 15, suggesting a read error; the protein here is obtained by translating the DNA. The chain employs TRDV2 and TRDJ3; 13 bases fit TRDD3. Germline CDR1 reads GEAIGNYY; CDR2 reads EKD. The CDR3 length is 18 residues. As DNA, the CDR3 is TGTGCCTGTGACCTACTGGGGGATACGCATTGGGACACCCGACGGATGTTTTTC. Amino acid sequence: CACDLLGDTHWDTRRMFF.

This clone has more than one count but fewer than ten. The protein recorded in TCRdb matches a much larger clone and deviates from this DNA's translation at residue 21, suggesting a read error; the protein here is obtained by translating the DNA. This chain links TRDV1 with TRDJ1; a weak D match, TRDD3 (10 bases). Since TCRdb gives no J gene, matching the DNA to germline was used here to assign it. This CDR3 contains 25 residues. CDR1 TSWWSYY and CDR2 QGS come from the germline V gene. CDR3 DNA sequence: TGTGCTCTCTTACCCAAACCGACCTTCCTACCTCTTTTAATTGTACTGGGGGATTACACCAATAAACTCATCTTT. It is translated as CALLPKPTFLPLLIVLGDYTNKLIF.

This clone was picked up a small number of times. A far bigger clonotype differs at one base, so this is likely a read error. The same CDR3 arises from other DNA sequences in this sample as well. The CDR3 here is CALGPRLPKNLRADKLIF. The CDR3 bases are TGTGCTCTTGGGCCGCGTCTGCCAAAAAATCTGAGGGCCGATAAACTCATCTTT. The V call is TRDV1, the J call TRDJ1; D remains ambiguous. Trimming took 5 bases from V and 3 from J, leaving 25 bases between them. There are 18 residues in the CDR3. Germline-derived CDR1 and CDR2 are TSWWSYY and QGS.

This clone was observed many times. TCRdb's protein for this DNA is that of a much larger clone and differs from the translation at residue 15, likely a read error; the protein shown is the DNA translation. The chain combines TRDV1 with TRDJ1; the match to TRDD3 covers 8 bases. Germline V gene lookup returns CDR1 TSWWSYY and CDR2 QGS. V trimming: 3 bases; J trimming: 3 bases; junction bases outside the gene matches: 21. The CDR3 runs to 20 residues. The CDR3 region is CALGELLWGTSLKYADKLIF. As DNA, the CDR3 is TGTGCTCTTGGGGAGTTACTCTGGGGGACGAGTTTAAAGTACGCCGATAAACTCATCTTT.

This clone turned up a few times. This probably arose from a read error, given a far larger clone one base away. In the same sample, other DNA sequences code for this CDR3. The chain employs TRDV1 and TRDJ1; 10 bases align to TRDD3. V lost 5 bases, J lost 0 bases, and 33 bases stayed unmatched. Per the germline V gene, CDR1 is TSWWSYY and CDR2 is QGS. The CDR3 has 25 amino acids. The chain's CDR3 is CALGTQGLSPFFWGITSGYTDKLIF. The CDR3 DNA is TGTGCTCTTGGGACTCAGGGCCTTTCACCTTTTTTCTGGGGGATAACATCTGGATACACCGATAAACTCATCTTT.

This clone was recorded a few times. A far larger clone is one nucleotide away, so this likely arose from a read error. This CDR3 is also generated by other DNA sequences in the sample. This chain joins TRDV3 and TRDJ1; 13 nucleotides align to TRDD3. The CDR3 has 19 amino acids. CDR1 is TVYSNPD and CDR2 is GDNSRS in the germline V gene (reference sequence). The J segment lost 5 bases and the V segment lost 3 bases, leaving 21 bases of the junction unmatched. The CDR3 protein is CAFVPTAYWGIRLGDKLIF. CDR3 DNA: TGTGCCTTCGTCCCTACCGCGTACTGGGGGATACGCTTAGGGGATAAACTCATCTTT.

This clone showed up just a few times. The protein that TCRdb holds for this DNA derives from a much larger clone and differs from the translated DNA at residue 19, which likely indicates a read error; the protein shown here is translated from the DNA. There is no J gene call, but TRDV2 is given as the V gene; TRDD3 is the table's D call, not checked against the DNA. Per the germline V gene, CDR1 is GEAIGNYY and CDR2 is EKD. The length of the CDR3 is 21 residues. The CDR3 DNA sequence: TGTGCCTGTGACATCAAGAACTGGGGGATACGCCCCTCCGTTTACACCGATAAACCCATCTTT. Protein product: CACDIKNWGIRPSVYTDKPIF.

Remarks on this clone: A far larger clone lies a single base away; this is likely a read error. Additional DNA sequences in this sample encode the identical CDR3. This chain links TRAV38-2/DV8 with TRDJ1; D is perhaps TRDD2 (9 bases). No J gene is reported in TCRdb; it was inferred here by comparing the DNA with germline. From germline, CDR1 is TSESDYY and CDR2 QEAYKQQN. V was cut by 2 bases and J by 2 bases, with 49 bases left in between. The CDR3 consists of 27 residues. In DNA, the CDR3 is TGTGCTTATAGGAGTCGGGGGGGGAAAACCTTCCTACGCGCTCTCCGTACTGGGGGTCCTCATACCGATAAACTCATCTTT. It translates to CAYRSRGGKTFLRALRTGGPHTDKLIF.

This clone was counted a few times. TCRdb pairs this DNA with a much larger clone's protein that differs at residue 5, likely a read error; the protein shown was translated from the DNA. This rearrangement joins TRDV1 to TRDJ1, with 13 positions matching TRDD3. J gave up 0 bases and V 3 bases, and 37 bases lay outside the gene matches. Germline assignment: CDR1 TSWWSYY and CDR2 QGS. CDR3 length: 28 amino acids. The DNA for the CDR3 is TGTGCTCTTGGGGATCTTAGTCATGGGTTCCTAAGGGAGCCGTACTGGGGGATACGTAGGGCGTACACCGATAAACTCATCTTT. Translating it yields CALGDLSHGFLREPYWGIRRAYTDKLIF.

The table lists this clone with a few counts. A far larger clone lies a single base away; this is likely a read error. This same CDR3 is encoded by further DNA sequences in the sample. V gene assignment gives TRDV2, but the J gene was left uncalled; the D call in the table, TRDD3, was not verified against the DNA. Germline assignment: CDR1 GEAIGNYY and CDR2 EKD. The CDR3 loop spans 20 amino acids. The CDR3 loop is CACDAEGGLYWGSYTDKLIF. CDR3 nucleotides: TGTGCCTGTGACGCAGAAGGGGGACTATACTGGGGGTCCTACACCGATAAGCTCATCTTT.

By proportion, this clone is medium-sized (0.01 to 0.1%). The DNA translation disagrees with the TCRdb protein at residue 11, so the protein in this description comes from the DNA. The same CDR3 can be traced to other DNA sequences in this sample. The chain employs TRDV2 and TRDJ1; 8 positions match TRDD3. CDR1 and CDR2 from the germline V gene are GEAIGNYY and EKD. This CDR3 spans 15 amino acids. Losses at the gene ends were 3 bases for V and 6 bases for J; bases not matched to a gene: 11. The CDR3 DNA reads TGTGCCTGTGACGCCTTACTGGGGGGGACCTATAAACTCATCTTT. Translating gives CACDALLGGTYKLIF.

In its sample, this clone was seen many times. For this DNA, TCRdb reports the protein of a much larger clone, which diverges at residue 15, most likely from a read error; the protein presented here is translated directly from the DNA. The rearrangement joins TRDV1 to TRDJ1, with 13 bases lining up with TRDD3. TCRdb leaves out the J gene; it was filled in here by matching the DNA to germline. After removal of 0 bases from V and 3 bases from J, the junction contained 13 bases not matched to a gene. The CDR3 consists of 20 residues. Germline loops: CDR1 TSWWSYY, CDR2 QGS. For the CDR3, the DNA is TGTGCTCTTGGGGAACTAGGTCTCTTTACTGGGGGATACGACGCCGATAAACTCATCTTT. This sequence encodes CALGELGLFTGGYDADKLIF.

In this sample, this clone turned up many times. TCRdb pairs this DNA with a much larger clone's protein that differs at residue 12, likely a read error; the protein shown was translated from the DNA. The V call is TRDV2, the J call TRDJ1, with unresolved D. Trimming removed 1 base from V and 0 bases from J, with 20 bases in between. This CDR3 comprises 18 residues. The germline gives CDR1 GEAIGNYY, CDR2 EKD. The CDR3 loop is CACDTKYYQPMHTDKLIF. The CDR3 coding sequence is TGTGCCTGTGACACGAAGTACTACCAGCCGATGCACACCGATAAACTCATCTTT.

Notes on this clone: A far more abundant clone sits one base away, making this likely a read error. Other DNA sequences of this sample code for an identical CDR3. The chain carries TRAV38-2/DV8 and TRDJ1; TRDD3 agrees at 10 bases. V dropped 5 bases and J dropped 0; count of bases not matched to a gene: 31. The germline V gene encodes CDR1 TSESDYY and CDR2 QEAYKQQN. The CDR3 length is 24 residues. CDR3: CAYRSPEVPMHWGIEGEDTDKLIF. DNA for the CDR3: TGTGCTTATAGAAGCCCGGAAGTTCCTATGCACTGGGGGATTGAGGGTGAGGACACCGATAAACTCATCTTT.

As for this clone: A far larger clone is one nucleotide away, so this likely arose from a read error. Different DNA sequences within this sample yield the same CDR3. The chain recombines TRDV3 with TRDJ1; 10 nucleotides match TRDD3. The CDR3 is 26 residues long. The junction had 37 bases not matched to a gene; V was cut back by 0 bases and J by 0 bases. Germline CDR1 is TVYSNPD and CDR2 is GDNSRS (reference sequence). The CDR3 DNA follows: TGTGCCTTTAGGCGGAACCTTCCGTTTCATATCGTAGTTGGGGGATACTTGGGGATTTACACCGATAAACTCATCTTT. This sequence encodes CAFRRNLPFHIVVGGYLGIYTDKLIF.

This clone was observed at least ten times. V is TRDV3 and J is TRDJ2, with D perhaps TRDD3 (7 bases). The CDR3 totals 17 residues. CDR1 is TVYSNPD, CDR2 GDNSRS, per germline (reference sequence). V lost 3 bases to trimming and J lost 4 bases, with 24 bases between them. The CDR3 DNA follows: TGTGCCTTAAAATCGTGGGGGACCTTCCACTCGACAGCACAACTCTTCTTT. This gives the protein CALKSWGTFHSTAQLFF.

A remark on this clone: TCRdb assigns this DNA the protein of a much larger clone, which departs from its translation at residue 13; this likely reflects a read error, and the protein shown comes from translating the DNA. V and J are TRDV1 and TRDJ1; 7 bases are a match to TRDD3. Since TCRdb gives no J gene, matching the DNA to germline was used here to assign it. V was clipped by 1 base and J by 1 base; unmatched bases: 15. This CDR3 has 19 amino acids. Germline V gene sequence: CDR1 TSWWSYY, CDR2 QGS. CDR3 region: CALGEPSGGSPPRTDKLIF. Here the CDR3 DNA reads TGTGCTCTTGGGGAACCCTCCGGGGGATCCCCTCCACGCACCGATAAACTCATCTTT.

The table lists this clone with many counts. TCRdb's protein for this DNA is that of a much larger clone and differs from the translation at residue 17, likely a read error; the protein shown is the DNA translation. The rearrangement links TRDV3 to TRDJ1, with D maybe TRDD2 (5 bases). Germline CDR1 and CDR2: TVYSNPD and GDNSRS (reference sequence). The CDR3 is 25 residues long. The V gene lost 0 bases and the J gene lost 0 bases, with 44 bases spanning the gap. The CDR3 loop is CAFRVPPRTFGRYNPQLTHTDKLIF. CDR3 nucleotides: TGTGCCTTTAGGGTGCCTCCTAGGACGTTTGGGCGATATAACCCACAACTTACCCACACCGATAAACTCATCTTT.

Many counts were recorded for this clone. Only one base separates this from a far larger clonotype, so it likely reflects a read error. Other DNA sequences of this sample code for an identical CDR3. The J gene is TRDJ1, the V gene TRDV1; 8 bases agree with TRDD2. The germline V gene encodes CDR1 TSWWSYY and CDR2 QGS. The CDR3 sequence is 20 residues long. The V segment lost 3 bases and the J segment 0 bases; nucleotides outside the gene matches: 18. The CDR3 region is CALGDPQSSYPHPYTDKLIF. The CDR3 bases are TGTGCTCTTGGGGACCCACAATCTTCCTACCCCCACCCGTACACCGATAAACTCATCTTT.

Remarks on this clone: The TCRdb protein, from a much larger clone, departs from this DNA's translation at residue 6, likely by read error; the protein shown derives from the DNA. The chain employs TRDV1 and TRDJ1; 7 nucleotides align to TRDD2. In the absence of a J gene in TCRdb, the DNA was matched to germline to assign it here. Germline trimming cut 1 base from V and 0 bases from J; bases unmatched to any gene: 26. Germline V gene lookup returns CDR1 TSWWSYY and CDR2 QGS. The CDR3 extends over 23 amino acids. Written as DNA, the CDR3 is TGTGCTCTTGGGGAACGAGATTCCTACTTTTACCGCAACAGACCTATTTACACCGATAAACTCATCTTT. Encoded protein: CALGERDSYFYRNRPIYTDKLIF.

In its sample, this clone was seen a few times. The mismatch at residue 9 between this DNA's translation and the TCRdb protein of a much larger clone likely reflects a read error; the protein shown is translated from the DNA. The J gene is TRDJ1, the V gene TRDV1, with D maybe TRDD2 (6 bases). The J gene was not available in TCRdb and was assigned here by matching the DNA to germline segments. The CDR3 loop spans 21 amino acids. V lost 1 base and J 2 bases, leaving 29 bases between the germline ends. CDR1 TSWWSYY and CDR2 QGS come from the germline V gene. The CDR3 nucleotides read TGTGCTCTTGGGGAACGTCGGTACCCTCCTACGGGGGTCCACTGTACCGATAAACTCATCTTT. Translating it yields CALGERRYPPTGVHCTDKLIF.

This clone was picked up a small number of times. The amino acid sequence in TCRdb belongs to a much larger clone and departs from this DNA's translation at residue 9, likely a sequencing read error; the sequence shown is translated from the DNA. The chain combines TRDV1 with TRDJ1, with 9 bases that match TRDD3. TCRdb does not report a J gene; here it was assigned by matching the DNA to germline references. Germline values: CDR1 TSWWSYY, CDR2 QGS. The CDR3 is made up of 19 amino acids. Germline trimming cut 2 bases from V and 0 bases from J; bases unmatched to any gene: 13. The CDR3 protein is CALGEGLLRGYAYTDKLIF. For the CDR3, the DNA is TGTGCTCTTGGGGAAGGGCTTCTCAGGGGATACGCGTACACCGATAAACTCATCTTT.

This clone was observed a handful of times. The protein given by TCRdb reflects a much larger clone and differs at residue 10 from this DNA's translation, likely from a read error; the protein shown is the DNA's translation. This rearrangement joins TRDV1 to TRDJ1, with TRDD3 matching over 10 bases. From germline, CDR1 is TSWWSYY and CDR2 QGS. CDR3 length: 23 amino acids. J was trimmed by 1 base and V by 4 bases; bases with no gene match: 27. The CDR3 region has the DNA TGTGCTCTTGGGGTCCTACCGGGTCCACATAAACCCACTGGGGGATTATTCACCGATAAACTCATCTTT. Protein product: CALGVLPGPHKPTGGLFTDKLIF.

On this clone itself: This is likely an artifact of a read error, given a far larger clone one base away. The identical CDR3 is also encoded by other nucleotide sequences in the sample. The V segment is TRDV2, and no J call was made; TRDD3, the table's D call, was not compared with the DNA. Per the germline V gene, CDR1 is GEAIGNYY and CDR2 is EKD. The CDR3 is made up of 20 amino acids. The chain's CDR3 is CACDTLPTALGDLRVRKLIF. As DNA, the CDR3 is TGTGCCTGTGACACGCTTCCTACGGCTCTGGGGGATTTAAGGGTGCGTAAACTCATCTTC.

This clone was counted ten times or more. The mismatch at residue 6 between this DNA's translation and the TCRdb protein of a much larger clone likely reflects a read error; the protein shown is translated from the DNA. The CDR3 here is CALGEPAWIPYTDKLIF. DNA of the CDR3: TGTGCTCTTGGGGAACCGGCTTGGATACCGTACACCGATAAACTCATCTTT. The rearrangement joins TRDV1 to TRDJ1, with TRDD3 as a possible D gene (6 bases). The germline gives CDR1 TSWWSYY, CDR2 QGS. The CDR3 is 17 amino acids. Trimming removed 1 base from V and 0 bases from J, with 15 bases in between.